The 28 T cell receptor beta chains below come from one sample, sequenced in a study of cytomegalovirus exposure and HLA in healthy donors. 13 Jbeta primers and 60 Vbeta primers were used for the PCR. The assay was immunoSEQ multiplex PCR, and TCRdb's table has in-frame clones only and misses some. The sample gives 100,000 to 150,000 clones, less than 85% of which show up once; around 20% is in the top ten. The sequenced sample consisted of PBMCs. All receptors derive from a man younger than 35 in good health and CMV-seropositive.

This clone has only one observation. V and J are TRBV4-2 and TRBJ2-1; the match to TRBD1 covers 7 bases. The CDR3 runs to 16 residues. From germline, CDR1 is LGHNA and CDR2 YNFKEQ. With 4 bases clipped from V and 0 bases from J, the junction kept 6 bases outside the gene matches. CDR3 in amino acids: CASSPDRLGSYNEQFF. CDR3 DNA sequence: TGTGCCAGCAGCCCGGACAGGTTGGGCTCCTACAATGAGCAGTTCTTC.

V usage is TRBV6-5 and J usage is TRBJ2-1, with D possibly matching TRBD2 (6 bases). In germline, CDR1 is MNHEY, CDR2 SVGAGI. The germline V and J ends were trimmed by 0 bases and 13 bases, with 16 bases remaining between them. CDR3 size: 14 residues. The CDR3 sequence is CASSYSFGSGGQFF. CDR3 coding DNA: TGTGCCAGCAGTTACTCGTTCGGTAGCGGAGGACAGTTCTTC.

The chain is built from TRBV30 and TRBJ1-2, with 9 bases lining up with TRBD1. This CDR3 comprises 15 residues. The ends lost 2 bases at V and 5 bases at J; junction bases unmatched: 9. CDR1 is GTSNPN and CDR2 is SVGIG in the germline V gene (reference sequence). CDR3: CAWSPRTGVLYGYTF. The CDR3 DNA is TGTGCCTGGAGTCCTCGGACAGGGGTGTTGTATGGCTACACCTTC. Variable domain in full (rest from reference TRBV30 and TRBJ1-2): SQTIHQWPATLVQPVGSPLSLECTVEGTSNPNLYWYRQAAGRGLQLLFYSVGIGQISSEVPQNLSASRPQDRQFILSSKKLLLSDSGFYLCAWSPRTGVLYGYTFGSGTRLTVV.

This clone was seen once. DNA for the CDR3: TGCGCCAGCAGCTTGGAAGCGGGGGGATACAATGAGCAGTTCTTC. Residues: CASSLEAGGYNEQFF. The chain uses TRBV5-1 and TRBJ2-1; 9 bases align to TRBD2. Trimming removed 0 bases from V and 4 bases from J; junction bases left unmatched: 2. CDR1 SGHRS and CDR2 YFSETQ come from the germline V gene. This CDR3 is 15 amino acids long.

The chain recombines TRBV23-1 with TRBJ1-1, with 9 bases that match TRBD1. TRBV23-1 is designated an ORF whose function remains uncertain. The CDR3 runs 15 residues. The CDR3 spells CPYTGGLYLNTEAFF. The CDR3 DNA reads TGCCCCTATACAGGGGGCTTGTACCTGAACACTGAAGCTTTCTTT.

The chain uses TRBV7-3 and TRBJ2-1; D is possibly TRBD1 (6 bases). V was pared by 5 bases and J by 4 bases, with 21 bases between. Germline V gives CDR1 SGHTA, CDR2 FQGTGA. The CDR3 contains 17 residues. The CDR3 region has the DNA TGTGCCAGCAGCGCCCTGACAGGTCCTCTGAGTTACAATGAGCAGTTCTTC. Translation: CASSALTGPLSYNEQFF.

The chain joins TRBV7-9 to TRBJ1-2; D gene uncertain. This CDR3 comprises 13 residues. Deletions cut 1 base from V and 9 bases from J, with 12 bases between. Germline V gene sequence: CDR1 SEHNR, CDR2 FQNEAQ (reference sequence). CDR3: CASSLEAGRSYTF. As DNA, the CDR3 is TGTGCCAGCAGCTTAGAAGCGGGGAGGAGCTACACCTTC.

The chain is built from TRBV2 and TRBJ1-2, with 8 positions matching TRBD1. Trimming cost V 4 bases and J 5 bases; bases outside gene matches: 6. Germline V gene sequence: CDR1 SNHLY, CDR2 FYNNEI. The CDR3 totals 14 residues. CDR3 sequence (DNA): TGTGCCAGCAGTGTCCCGGGACAGGAGTATGGCTACACCTTC. Translated, it gives CASSVPGQEYGYTF.

The sample holds a few counts of this clone. The gene calls are TRBV5-6 and TRBJ1-1, with D uncertain. Trimming took 4 bases from V and 1 from J, leaving 17 bases between them. Germline lookup yields CDR1 SGHDT and CDR2 YYEEEE. The length of the CDR3 is 16 residues. The CDR3 region has the DNA TGTGCCAGCAGCAGAGGAGCGGGAATAACGAACACTGAAGCTTTCTTT. Translated: CASSRGAGITNTEAFF.

The chain uses TRBV28 and TRBJ2-7; TRBD1 is a possible D gene (6 bases). This CDR3 contains 15 residues. V was shortened by 6 bases and J by 5 bases, with 20 bases between the two germline ends. CDR1 MDHEN and CDR2 SYDVKM come from the germline V gene. The CDR3 nucleotides are TGTGCCAGCAGCTTCCGCCTCAGGGGTTTGGACGAGCAGTACTTC. This codes for CASSFRLRGLDEQYF.

V is TRBV7-2 and J is TRBJ1-2; no clear D gene. V was pared by 6 bases and J by 2 bases, with 16 bases between. Germline CDR1 and CDR2: SGHTA and FQGNSA. The CDR3 loop spans 15 amino acids. CDR3 nucleotide sequence: TGTGCCAGCAGTTTCCTCGGCGGGCTCAACTATGGCTACACCTTC. It specifies CASSFLGGLNYGYTF.

This clone has more than one count but fewer than ten. This rearrangement joins TRBV4-1 to TRBJ2-1, with D tentatively TRBD1 (6 bases). Germline V gene lookup returns CDR1 MGHRA and CDR2 YSYEKL. The CDR3 extends over 15 amino acids. Trimming removed 5 bases from V and 13 bases from J, with 24 bases in between. The DNA for the CDR3 is TGCGCCAGCAGCGGGGACACAGCCGACAGTTCGACTCAGTTCTTC. This translates into CASSGDTADSSTQFF.

The count of this clone is one. This chain connects TRBV4-1 to TRBJ2-2, with TRBD2 matching 14 bases. CDR1 MGHRA and CDR2 YSYEKL come from the germline V gene. There are 20 residues in the CDR3. Trimming took 4 bases from V and 0 from J; bases not matched to a gene: 10. CDR3 region: CASSLKGGLAGATNTGELFF. CDR3 nucleotides: TGCGCCAGCAGCCTCAAGGGGGGACTAGCGGGGGCCACGAACACCGGGGAGCTGTTTTTT.

This chain joins TRBV6-1 and TRBJ1-1, with unresolved D. V was trimmed by 11 bases and J by 0 bases, leaving 16 bases between them. The germline V gene has CDR1 MNHNS and CDR2 SASEGT. The CDR3 runs to 14 residues. DNA of the CDR3: TGTGCCGACTGCACGGCGACCTTGAACACTGAAGCTTTCTTT. Amino acid sequence: CADCTATLNTEAFF.

The CDR3 protein is CSFYTRTGGKNIQYF. The CDR3 nucleotides read TGCAGCTTTTATACAAGGACGGGGGGCAAAAACATTCAGTACTTC. The V gene is TRBV29-1, the J gene TRBJ2-4; the match to TRBD2 covers 7 bases. V lost 8 bases and J lost 3; bases outside the gene matches: 13. Germline V gene sequence: CDR1 SQVTM, CDR2 ANQGSEA. The CDR3 loop spans 15 amino acids.

This rearrangement joins TRBV6-1 to TRBJ2-2, with D unresolved. Germline V CDR1 and CDR2: MNHNS, SASEGT. V lost 3 bases to trimming and J lost 10 bases, with 12 bases between them. This CDR3 spans 13 amino acids. The CDR3 here is CASSDVGVAELFF. The CDR3 region has the DNA TGTGCCAGCAGTGATGTCGGTGTCGCGGAGCTGTTTTTT.

CDR3 in amino acids: CASSPPRDRNQPQHF. The CDR3 DNA reads as TGTGCCAGCAGTCCCCCCCGGGACAGAAATCAGCCCCAGCATTTT. The V and J genes are TRBV28 and TRBJ1-5, with 7 positions matching TRBD1. V trimming: 5 bases; J trimming: 4 bases; junction bases outside the gene matches: 8. The germline gives CDR1 MDHEN, CDR2 SYDVKM. This CDR3 spans 15 amino acids.

The table lists this clone with a few counts. The chain employs TRBV5-1 and TRBJ2-2, with 7 positions matching TRBD1. The CDR3 totals 13 residues. The germline CDR1 and CDR2 sequences are SGHRS and YFSETQ. J was trimmed by 3 bases and V by 5 bases; bases with no gene match: 1. The CDR3 protein is CASRQGDTGELFF. The CDR3 nucleotides read TGCGCCAGCAGGCAGGGGGACACCGGGGAGCTGTTTTTT.

This clone is a singleton in its sample. The V call is TRBV5-1, the J call TRBJ2-7; 9 nucleotides agree with TRBD1. The CDR3 is made up of 14 amino acids. V trimming: 1 base; J trimming: 4 bases; junction bases outside the gene matches: 3. The germline V gene encodes CDR1 SGHRS and CDR2 YFSETQ. The CDR3 nucleotides read TGCGCCAGCAGCTTGACAGGGGGCAGGTACGAGCAGTACTTC. This encodes CASSLTGGRYEQYF.

The rearrangement joins TRBV4-1 to TRBJ2-3; D is ambiguous. The germline V gene encodes CDR1 MGHRA and CDR2 YSYEKL. The ends were cut back, 0 bases at V and 1 base at J, with 8 bases in the middle. The CDR3 runs to 15 residues. CDR3 residues: CASSQDVVGTDTQYF. Here the CDR3 DNA reads TGCGCCAGCAGCCAAGATGTAGTCGGCACAGATACGCAGTATTTT.

This chain connects TRBV28 to TRBJ2-7, with 9 bases matching TRBD1. Per germline, CDR1 MDHEN and CDR2 SYDVKM. This CDR3 spans 16 amino acids. The V and J ends lost 1 base and 3 bases, in that order; junction bases with no gene match: 7. The CDR3 region has the DNA TGTGCCAGCAGTTTATTTGCGGGACAGGGAATCTACGAGCAGTACTTC. Its translation: CASSLFAGQGIYEQYF.

The CDR3 protein is CASSRSRGRADTQYF. In DNA form, the CDR3 reads TGTGCCAGCAGTCGGTCGAGGGGGCGAGCAGATACGCAGTATTTT. The chain uses TRBV6-5 and TRBJ2-3, with 7 bases identical to TRBD1. The V gene end was trimmed by 5 bases and the J gene end by 4 bases; junction bases not matched to a gene: 9. The CDR3 runs 15 residues. Germline CDR1 is MNHEY and CDR2 is SVGAGI.

This chain connects TRBV9 to TRBJ2-2, with 8 positions matching TRBD2. CDR1 is SGDLS and CDR2 is YYNGEE in the germline V gene. V lost 3 bases and J lost 6; bases outside the gene matches: 10. This CDR3 region has 16 residues. The chain's CDR3 is CASSGGLALIPGELFF. The CDR3 nucleotides are TGTGCCAGCAGCGGCGGACTAGCCCTCATACCCGGGGAGCTGTTTTTT.

The V call is TRBV2, the J call TRBJ1-2; weak D call: TRBD1 (5 bases). Germline CDR1 and CDR2: SNHLY and FYNNEI. V shed 8 bases and J shed 4 bases, with 11 bases lying between them. CDR3 length: 12 amino acids. The CDR3 bases are TGTGCCAGCGTCTGGGGGGTCTATGGCTACACCTTC. As protein: CASVWGVYGYTF.

The rearrangement joins TRBV19 to TRBJ2-7; TRBD2 matches 10 bases. Per germline, CDR1 LNHDA and CDR2 SQIVND (reference sequence). CDR3 length equals 16 residues. With V trimmed by 7 bases and J by 6 bases, 15 bases remained unmatched. The DNA of the CDR3 is TGTGCCAGTAACCCCGGGACTAGCGCCGGGCGGCGCGAGCAGTACTTC. Its translation: CASNPGTSAGRREQYF.

This clone was seen a single time. This chain joins TRBV19 and TRBJ1-2, with D perhaps TRBD1 (6 bases). With 7 bases removed from V and 5 bases from J, the gap between germline ends came to 11 bases. Germline CDR1 LNHDA, CDR2 SQIVND (reference sequence). This CDR3 region has 12 residues. The CDR3 spells CASTQGGYGYTF. Here the CDR3 DNA reads TGTGCCAGTACCCAAGGGGGATATGGCTACACCTTC.

V is TRBV7-8 and J is TRBJ1-2; D is uncertain. V gave up 7 bases and J gave up 5 bases, with 17 bases separating them. Germline assignment: CDR1 SGHVS and CDR2 FQNEAQ. The CDR3 length is 14 residues. The CDR3 is CASTPEAKVYGYTF. Here the CDR3 DNA reads TGTGCCAGCACCCCTGAGGCGAAAGTTTATGGCTACACCTTC.

The genes are TRBV30 and TRBJ2-1; D is ambiguous. Trimming left V 3 bases short and J 6 bases short, with 6 bases between. The CDR3 contains 11 residues. Germline-derived CDR1 and CDR2 are GTSNPN and SVGIG (reference sequence). For the CDR3, the DNA is TGTGCCTGGAGCCATGTCAATGAGCAGTTCTTC. Protein sequence: CAWSHVNEQFF.